This T cell receptor (beta chain) originates from a study of T cells in women clearing cervical HPV infection (dated by TCRdb to 2016 to 2019). About the study as a whole: Cases were about 25 women with histologically confirmed HPV16-related CIN3 or worse, including a couple of invasive cancers. The 20 to 25 controls were women who cleared a single incident HPV16 infection within 12 months without developing precancer or cancer. Blood from cases was collected at the visit at which the lesion was first identified, whereas blood from controls was collected once infection was no longer detected. For cases, the median interval between lesion detection and blood sampling was more than 130 days, with an interquartile range of roughly 80 to 200 days. HLA typing was available for only a few women, so HLA type could not be excluded as a confounder. The exploratory proof-of-principle case-control study was nested within the Guanacaste HPV Natural History Study in Costa Rica and compared TCR repertoires across cervical HPV16 outcomes. Cases and controls were matched on year of sample collection and on age within five years. Cases had a median age of about 34 years compared with 38 to 40 for controls, and baseline characteristics showed no significant differences between the groups. In the parent cohort, some 10,000 women aged 18 or older were enrolled in Guanacaste, Costa Rica, during about 1993 to 1995 and were followed for seven years. Five blinded duplicates per group were added as quality controls, giving about 60 samples: about 50 participants and some ten replicates. The research as a whole found: Because of the cross-sectional design, the study could not determine whether the associations came before infection or resulted from infection, and neither effector/memory subsets nor HPV-specific T cells were isolated. Because the number of T cells in each sample was unknown, differences in richness could reflect differing T-cell content rather than repertoire biology. Random forest classifiers that combined richness and V gene abundances separated cases from controls with an estimated AUC of 0.8 to 0.85. TCR repertoire richness was significantly higher in CIN3+ cases than in controls across sequencing depths, while evenness did not differ. TRBV6-7 relative abundance was lower in cases than in controls (approximately 0.11% versus 0.16%; Bonferroni P = 0.0008).

TCR beta CDR3 regions were amplified by multiplex PCR from an average of roughly 1,200 ng genomic DNA per sample using the immunoSEQ assay. Primer bias was corrected in the assay by using a complete synthetic TCR repertoire to establish an amplification baseline. The amplicons were sequenced on the Illumina platform. For the original study's pipeline: Sequences were error-corrected by clustering with frequency ratios and a modified nearest-neighbor algorithm, then analyzed in the immunoSEQ Analyzer with IMGT gene definitions. At each rarefaction depth, TCR richness and evenness were averaged across 20 rarefaction repeats, and samples with fewer sequences than that depth were excluded. Wilcoxon rank sum tests with FDR correction were used to compare V, D and J gene relative abundances between the groups. In the blinded duplicates, the intraclass correlation was around 96% for TCR richness and averaged 76.4% across 60 to 70 gene segments. TCRdb carries this immuneACCESS record with in-frame sequences only. Its versions omit some clonotypes, under half of them owing to an unresolved V gene in the studies checked, with the rest unexplained. V, J and clone size reflect that table, while D and trimming were determined from the DNA. This sample's records show around 40,000 clones. The ten biggest clones cover 6% to 6.5% of the sample.

About this clone itself: Its antigen is still unknown. The read falls 3 residues short of the CDR3 end, and the missing part is taken from the germline J gene.

V was cut back by 1 base and J by 2 bases, leaving a gap of 6 bases between them. Taken from cysteine to phenylalanine, the CDR3 has 12 residues. Of the CDR3's DNA, 27 bases were read; they are in frame from base 1. CDR1 SQVTM and CDR2 ANQGSEA are derived from the germline V gene. Every participant had a single incident cervical HPV16 infection, and prevalent HPV16 infections were excluded. Cervical HPV DNA was detected with MY09/MY11 PCR, and genotyping was done with dot-blot hybridization. Fifteen mL of heparinized blood were centrifuged, and the buffy coat was split into aliquots, frozen at -30 degrees C, and then kept at -80 degrees C. QIAGEN kits were used to extract genomic DNA from buffy coat specimens.

Source material: blood buffy coat. This clonotype was obtained from a woman aged 18 to 75 with a cervical HPV16 infection that either progressed to CIN3+ or cleared (not recorded which). The V gene is TRBV29-1 and the J gene is TRBJ2-7, with no reliable assignment of the D segment. The CDR3 bases that were read are TGCAGCGTTGAAGTGTCAGCCTACGAG. This gives the protein CSVEVSAYE. The entire CDR3 sequence reads CSVEVSAYEQYF.